This record concerns one TCR beta chain sequence. As yet, its antigen is unknown. This table comes from immunoSEQ multiplex PCR, and its TCRdb copy is limited to in-frame clones, with some not included. The sample shows roughly 30,000 clones, 87% of them seen only once. The entry originates in a study of a mutant IDH1 vaccine in newly diagnosed glioma. On the study more broadly: Vaccine administration was initiated 4-6 weeks following radiotherapy alone, or with temozolomide cycles. Standard pretreatment was either radiotherapy, temozolomide, or, for most, radiochemotherapy with temozolomide.

The V end lost 3 bases, the J end lost 0 bases, and 7 bases lay between the germline ends. Germline V gene sequence: CDR1 SGHAT, CDR2 FQNNGV. CDR3 length: 14 residues. Sample time point: week 5, during vaccination. Every vaccine dose comprised 300 ug of mutant IDH1 20-mer peptide plus topical imiquimod. The clonotype originates from a woman aged 40 to 55 with glioma. Some clones in this sample may be carry-over from other donors' samples. This chain uses TRBV11-2 with TRBJ2-3, with TRBD2 as a possible D gene (5 bases). The source material was peripheral blood mononuclear cells (PBMCs), sampled from a glioma patient whose treatment included an IDH1 peptide vaccine. The CDR3 nucleotides read TGTGCCAGCAGCTTGGGGAGTAGCACAGATACGCAGTATTTT. Encoded protein: CASSLGSSTDTQYF.